A selection of T cell receptor beta chains follows, all from one sample in a study of cytomegalovirus exposure and HLA in healthy donors. Only in-frame clones appear in the TCRdb table, and some are missing; sequencing was by immunoSEQ multiplex PCR. Among 100,000 or so clones listed, about 63% were seen once. The specimen sequenced was PBMCs. Receptor source: a woman younger than 45 in good health and CMV-seronegative. The CDR3 runs from the conserved cysteine through the conserved F or W. D genes are given only for firm matches. Only part of the rows carry a size: once, few, many, or a class if the clone is expanded.

v_gene: TRBV27
j_gene: TRBJ2-3
d_gene: .
abundance: .
len: 16
CDR3nt: TGTGCCAGCAGTTTATCCCCTCGGACTAAAAGAGATACGCAGTATTTT
CDR3aa: CASSLSPRTKRDTQYF

v_gene: TRBV30
j_gene: TRBJ1-1
d_gene: .
abundance: .
len: 14
CDR3nt: TGTGCCTGGAGTGTAGGGCGGGGGGGGACTGAAGCTTTCTTT
CDR3aa: CAWSVGRGGTEAFF

v_gene: TRBV4-1
j_gene: TRBJ1-1
d_gene: TRBD1
abundance: .
len: 16
CDR3nt: TGCGCCAGCAGCCAGTTAGTTCGGGACAGACGCCCTGAGGCTTTCTTT
CDR3aa: CASSQLVRDRRPEAFF

v_gene: TRBV6-5
j_gene: TRBJ2-7
d_gene: .
abundance: .
len: 15
CDR3nt: TGTGCCAGCAGAACCGGGGGACTCTACTCCTACGAGCAGTACTTC
CDR3aa: CASRTGGLYSYEQYF

v_gene: TRBV30
j_gene: TRBJ1-3
d_gene: .
abundance: .
len: 13
CDR3nt: TGTGCCTGGCAAGTAGCTGAGGGAAACACCATATATTTT
CDR3aa: CAWQVAEGNTIYF

v_gene: TRBV6-5
j_gene: TRBJ1-4
d_gene: .
abundance: once
len: 13
CDR3nt: TGTGCCAGCAGTTACTCACGACAGCAAAAACTGTTTTTT
CDR3aa: CASSYSRQQKLFF

v_gene: TRBV6-5
j_gene: TRBJ1-1
d_gene: .
abundance: .
len: 13
CDR3nt: TGTGCCAGCAGTTACCTAGGAAACACTGAAGCTTTCTTT
CDR3aa: CASSYLGNTEAFF

v_gene: TRBV19
j_gene: TRBJ2-1
d_gene: .
abundance: .
len: 14
CDR3nt: TGTGCCAGTAGGCCCACCGGGGTATACAATGAGCAGTTCTTC
CDR3aa: CASRPTGVYNEQFF

v_gene: TRBV28
j_gene: TRBJ2-7
d_gene: TRBD1
abundance: .
len: 13
CDR3nt: TGTGCCAGCAGTGGGACAGGGGGCTACGAGCAGTACTTC
CDR3aa: CASSGTGGYEQYF

v_gene: TRBV6-5
j_gene: TRBJ2-7
d_gene: TRBD1
abundance: .
len: 16
CDR3nt: TGTGCCAGCAGTTACCGCGGGACAGGCATCTACTACGAGCAGTACTTC
CDR3aa: CASSYRGTGIYYEQYF

v_gene: TRBV7-3
j_gene: TRBJ2-7
d_gene: TRBD2
abundance: .
len: 15
CDR3nt: TGTGCCAGCAGCTCCTCAGGGACTAGTACGAGCGAGCAGTACTTC
CDR3aa: CASSSSGTSTSEQYF

v_gene: TRBV6-6
j_gene: TRBJ1-2
d_gene: .
abundance: .
len: 11
CDR3nt: TGTGCCAGCAGTCAGACACGGGGCTACACCTTC
CDR3aa: CASSQTRGYTF

v_gene: TRBV30
j_gene: TRBJ2-7
d_gene: .
abundance: few
len: 14
CDR3nt: TGTGCCTGGAGTGTAGATGACAAACCGGGAGAGCAGTACTTC
CDR3aa: CAWSVDDKPGEQYF

v_gene: TRBV4-2
j_gene: TRBJ1-4
d_gene: .
abundance: .
len: 14
CDR3nt: TGTGCCAGCAGTCCCGGCCGCACGGGTGAAAAACTGTTTTTT
CDR3aa: CASSPGRTGEKLFF

v_gene: TRBV6-5
j_gene: TRBJ2-1
d_gene: .
abundance: .
len: 14
CDR3nt: TGTGCCACCCAGGCTCGTCGCTCCTACAATGAGCAGTTCTTC
CDR3aa: CATQARRSYNEQFF

v_gene: TRBV7-5
j_gene: TRBJ2-7
d_gene: .
abundance: .
len: 17
CDR3nt: TGTGCCAGAAGCTTAGGAGGTAAGGGGACTAGCATTGGCGAGCAGTACTTC
CDR3aa: CARSLGGKGTSIGEQYF

v_gene: TRBV10-3
j_gene: TRBJ2-2
d_gene: TRBD2
abundance: .
len: 18
CDR3nt: TGTGCCATCAGTGAGAGCCGCCGGGGAAGAGCGGGGACCGGGGAGCTGTTTTTT
CDR3aa: CAISESRRGRAGTGELFF

v_gene: TRBV18
j_gene: TRBJ1-6
d_gene: TRBD1
abundance: .
len: 15
CDR3nt: TGTGCCAGCTCACCACTCAAAAGGACAGGCTCACCCCTCCACTTT
CDR3aa: CASSPLKRTGSPLHF

v_gene: TRBV6-5
j_gene: TRBJ1-1
d_gene: .
abundance: .
len: 14
CDR3nt: TGTGCCAGCAGTGAGACCCATCTCGGGACTGAAGCTTTCTTT
CDR3aa: CASSETHLGTEAFF

v_gene: TRBV11-2
j_gene: TRBJ2-3
d_gene: .
abundance: .
len: 15
CDR3nt: TGTGCCAGCAGCCCCTTTGGGGGGGCGGGGGATACGCAGTATTTT
CDR3aa: CASSPFGGAGDTQYF

v_gene: TRBV7-8
j_gene: TRBJ2-2
d_gene: TRBD2
abundance: .
len: 17
CDR3nt: TGTGCCAGCAGCTTCGCAACTAGCGGTAATAACACCGGGGAGCTGTTTTTT
CDR3aa: CASSFATSGNNTGELFF

v_gene: TRBV27
j_gene: TRBJ1-2
d_gene: .
abundance: .
len: 13
CDR3nt: TGTGCCAGCAGTCCTCGGGGATCCTATGGCTACACCTTC
CDR3aa: CASSPRGSYGYTF

v_gene: TRBV18
j_gene: TRBJ1-6
d_gene: TRBD1
abundance: .
len: 18
CDR3nt: TGTGCCAGCTCACTACTCGAGGGGTCGACAGGGGGAGGGTCACCCCTCCACTTT
CDR3aa: CASSLLEGSTGGGSPLHF

v_gene: TRBV5-1
j_gene: TRBJ2-5
d_gene: TRBD2
abundance: .
len: 15
CDR3nt: TGCGCCAGCAGCTTGGCCGGGACTAGCGAAGAGACCCAGTACTTC
CDR3aa: CASSLAGTSEETQYF

v_gene: TRBV2
j_gene: TRBJ1-2
d_gene: .
abundance: few
len: 13
CDR3nt: TGTGCCAGCAGTATCGGGGAAAACTATGGCTACACCTTC
CDR3aa: CASSIGENYGYTF